These 13 T cell receptor beta chains were all obtained from the same sample, sequenced in a study of shared clonotypes between healthy human individuals. Only in-frame clones appear in the TCRdb table, and some are missing; sequencing was by immunoSEQ multiplex PCR. The repertoire has some 2,100,000 clones, 90% to 95% of them found once; the top ten carry more than 1.5%. Naive CD8 cells comprised CD45RO-negative, CCR7-positively selected cells, excluding terminally differentiated effector memory CD45RA+ cells. Source material: naive CD8+ T cells from PBMCs. The receptors here all came from a man aged 18-30 years in good health. Some clones in this sample may be carry-over from other donors' samples.

The chain couples TRBV27 to TRBJ2-1; a possible D gene is TRBD1 (5 bases). Trimming removed 2 bases at V and 0 bases at J, with 11 bases between. Germline V gene lookup returns CDR1 MNHEY and CDR2 SMNVEV (reference sequence). The CDR3 has 16 amino acids. The CDR3 sequence is CASSLRQGVSYNEQFF. CDR3 nucleotides: TGTGCCAGCAGTTTAAGGCAGGGCGTCTCCTACAATGAGCAGTTCTTC.

The chain carries TRBV7-9 and TRBJ2-3; 7 nucleotides match TRBD1. This CDR3 has 15 amino acids. J was trimmed by 0 bases and V by 6 bases; bases with no gene match: 6. Germline V CDR1 and CDR2: SEHNR, FQNEAQ (reference sequence). The CDR3 bases are TGTGCCAGCAGAGGACCGGGACAGAGCACAGATACGCAGTATTTT. It translates to CASRGPGQSTDTQYF.

The gene calls are TRBV4-1 and TRBJ1-1; perhaps TRBD1 as D (5 bases). V was pared by 2 bases and J by 6 bases, with 16 bases between. Looked up from germline, CDR1 is MGHRA and CDR2 is YSYEKL. The CDR3 has 15 residues. CDR3 DNA: TGCGCCAGCAGCCAATTTCAGGGAAGCAGTTCTGAAGCTTTCTTT. It yields the protein CASSQFQGSSSEAFF.

The J gene is TRBJ2-7, the V gene TRBV10-3; D is uncertain. The CDR3 sequence is 13 residues long. Trimming removed 3 bases from V and 1 base from J, with 7 bases in between. Germline lookup yields CDR1 ENHRY and CDR2 SYGVKD. Here the CDR3 reads CAISERSSYEQYF. CDR3 nucleotide sequence: TGTGCCATCAGTGAACGCTCGTCCTACGAGCAGTACTTC.

In this sample, this clone turned up once. The V gene is TRBV15, the J gene TRBJ1-5; no definite D call. V lost 0 bases, J lost 6 bases, and 15 bases lay in between. In germline, CDR1 is LNHNV, CDR2 YYDKDF (reference sequence). This CDR3 contains 16 residues. The CDR3: CATSRDRADPLQPQHF. The CDR3, as DNA: TGTGCCACCAGCAGAGATCGGGCGGACCCCCTTCAGCCCCAGCATTTT.

As regards this clone: The same CDR3 also results from other DNA sequences found in this sample. The rearrangement joins TRBV27 to TRBJ2-1, with 13 bases matching TRBD2. The germline CDR1 and CDR2 sequences are MNHEY and SMNVEV (reference sequence). The CDR3 contains 15 residues. Trimming at V came to 5 bases and at J to 9 bases, leaving 7 bases not matched to a gene. CDR3 loop: CASSLGLAGWGEQFF. CDR3 DNA: TGTGCCAGCAGTCTGGGACTAGCGGGATGGGGTGAGCAGTTCTTC.

This chain connects TRBV27 to TRBJ1-5; no definite D call. Deletions cut 0 bases from V and 2 bases from J, with 11 bases between. Germline assignment: CDR1 MNHEY and CDR2 SMNVEV (reference sequence). The CDR3 loop spans 16 amino acids. CDR3 protein: CASSLSSGEGNQPQHF. In nucleotides, the CDR3 is TGTGCCAGCAGTTTATCGTCGGGTGAGGGCAATCAGCCCCAGCATTTT.

This clone was detected once. V gene TRBV6-5 combines with J gene TRBJ2-7, with D hard to call. The CDR3 runs 16 residues. Trimming left V 2 bases short and J 0 bases short, with 14 bases between. The germline V gene has CDR1 MNHEY and CDR2 SVGAGI. The chain's CDR3 is CASSYKEPDISYEQYF. CDR3 bases: TGTGCCAGCAGTTACAAAGAGCCCGACATCTCCTACGAGCAGTACTTC.

V gene TRBV2 combines with J gene TRBJ1-2; D ambiguous. The V and J ends lost 1 base and 7 bases respectively, with 10 bases between them. Germline assignment: CDR1 SNHLY and CDR2 FYNNEI. The CDR3 covers 13 residues. The chain's CDR3 is CASSEDPGFGYTF. The CDR3 region has the DNA TGTGCCAGCAGTGAAGACCCGGGGTTTGGCTACACCTTC. The variable domain in full, completed from reference TRBV2 and TRBJ1-2, reads EPEVTQTPSHQVTQMGQEVILRCVPISNHLYFYWYRQILGQKVEFLVSFYNNEISEKSEIFDDQFSVERPDGSNFTLKIRSTKLEDSAMYFCASSEDPGFGYTFGSGTRLTVV.

This clone was recorded once. The chain couples TRBV29-1 to TRBJ2-3, with 13 bases that match TRBD2. Germline CDR1 and CDR2: SQVTM and ANQGSEA. CDR3 length: 14 residues. Losses at the gene ends were 5 bases for V and 6 bases for J; bases not matched to a gene: 5. CDR3 protein: CSVRGLAGEDTQYF. In nucleotides, the CDR3 is TGCAGCGTTCGCGGACTAGCGGGGGAGGATACGCAGTATTTT.

The V call is TRBV19, the J call TRBJ1-5, with D tentatively TRBD1 (5 bases). The germline V and J ends were trimmed by 0 bases and 5 bases, with 14 bases remaining between them. Per the germline V gene, CDR1 is LNHDA and CDR2 is SQIVND (reference sequence). The CDR3 sequence is 16 residues long. The CDR3 nucleotides read TGTGCCAGTAGTATAGAACGGGAGGGGAGATATCAGCCCCAGCATTTT. It yields the protein CASSIEREGRYQPQHF.

The chain recombines TRBV27 with TRBJ2-1; no reliable D call. This CDR3 comprises 12 residues. Germline V gives CDR1 MNHEY, CDR2 SMNVEV (reference sequence). Between the trimmed V and J ends, which lost 5 bases and 8 bases, there was a span of 10 bases. The CDR3 DNA is TGTGCCAGCAGTCCCCCGGGCGATGAGCAGTTCTTC. Protein product: CASSPPGDEQFF.

This chain connects TRBV7-6 to TRBJ1-2; D unresolved. Trimming took 5 bases from V and 6 from J, leaving 16 bases between them. This CDR3 contains 14 residues. The germline gives CDR1 SGHVS, CDR2 FNYEAQ. The CDR3 loop reads CASSPRNIKDGYTF. The CDR3 DNA reads TGTGCCAGCAGCCCTCGTAATATTAAGGATGGCTACACCTTC.